The rows below give T cell receptor beta chains drawn from one sample of a study of blood T cell repertoires in COVID-19. Measured with immunoSEQ multiplex PCR; TCRdb has only the in-frame clones, and not every one. The sample yields around 200,000 clones, 86% seen once. Sequenced sample: PBMCs or T cells enriched from blood (not recorded which). The receptors stem from a woman aged 45-60 years in a cohort exposed to, infected with or recovered from COVID-19 (not recorded which). The CDR3 runs from the conserved cysteine through the conserved F or W. The order of the fields is CDR3 length, J gene, clone size, D gene, V gene, CDR3 protein, CDR3 DNA. D genes are given only for firm matches. Size is omitted from some rows. Given values are once, few, many or a class for expanded clones.

>13|TRBJ2-5|-|-|TRBV11-1
CASSKGVAETQYF
TGTGCCAGCAGCAAAGGGGTTGCAGAGACCCAGTACTTC
>15|TRBJ1-2|-|-|TRBV7-9
CASSFSGTTNYGYTF
TGTGCCAGCAGCTTCTCTGGGACAACTAACTATGGCTACACCTTC
>11|TRBJ1-1|-|-|TRBV30
CAWNLNTEAFF
TGTGCCTGGAACTTGAACACTGAAGCTTTCTTT
>19|TRBJ2-1|-|TRBD2|TRBV27
CASSSASRTSGGVYNEQFF
TGTGCCAGCAGTTCAGCCTCCCGGACTAGCGGGGGTGTATACAATGAGCAGTTCTTC
>13|TRBJ1-2|few|TRBD1|TRBV6-5
CASRQTGGNGYTF
TGTGCCAGCAGACAGACAGGGGGCAATGGCTACACCTTC
>15|TRBJ1-5|-|-|TRBV19
CASSFNEHRFQPQHF
TGTGCCAGTAGTTTTAACGAACACAGGTTTCAGCCCCAGCATTTT
>14|TRBJ1-1|-|TRBD1|TRBV7-2
CASSLGRGSTEAFF
TGTGCCAGCAGCTTAGGCAGGGGGTCCACTGAAGCTTTCTTT
>15|TRBJ1-6|-|-|TRBV18
CASSQQGSYNSPLHF
TGTGCCAGCTCACAACAGGGCTCCTATAATTCACCCCTCCACTTT
>15|TRBJ2-7|-|TRBD1|TRBV5-6
CASSPGQGVRYEQYF
TGTGCCAGCAGCCCCGGACAGGGGGTCCGGTACGAGCAGTACTTC
>15|TRBJ2-5|-|-|TRBV24-1
CATSDPRGGLETQYF
TGTGCCACCAGTGACCCCCGTGGGGGGTTGGAGACCCAGTACTTC
>14|TRBJ1-1|once|-|TRBV4-2
CASSQGGVNTEAFF
TGTGCCAGCAGCCAAGGGGGGGTGAACACTGAAGCTTTCTTT